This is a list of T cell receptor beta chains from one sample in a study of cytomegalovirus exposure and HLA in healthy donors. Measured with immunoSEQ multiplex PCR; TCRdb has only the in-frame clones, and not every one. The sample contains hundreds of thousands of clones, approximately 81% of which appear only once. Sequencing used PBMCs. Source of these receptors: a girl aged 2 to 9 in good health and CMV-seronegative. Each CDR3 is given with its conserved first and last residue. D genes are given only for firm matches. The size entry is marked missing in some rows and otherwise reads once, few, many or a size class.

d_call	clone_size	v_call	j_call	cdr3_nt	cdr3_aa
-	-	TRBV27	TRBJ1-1	TGTGCCAGCAGTACTTCCCTGAACACTGAAGCTTTCTTT	CASSTSLNTEAFF
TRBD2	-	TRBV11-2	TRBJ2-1	TGTGCCAGCAGCTGGACTAGCGGGACGTCTAATGAGCAGTTCTTC	CASSWTSGTSNEQFF
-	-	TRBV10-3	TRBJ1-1	TGTGCCATCAGACAGGTTTTGAACACTGAAGCTTTCTTT	CAIRQVLNTEAFF
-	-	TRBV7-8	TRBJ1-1	TGTGCCAGCAGCCCCGATGGCGACAGGCGCGTAGGGTGGAACACTGAAGCTTTCTTT	CASSPDGDRRVGWNTEAFF
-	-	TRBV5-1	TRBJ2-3	TGCGCCAGCAAGAAGGGGCTTTCGATAGATACGCAGTATTTT	CASKKGLSIDTQYF
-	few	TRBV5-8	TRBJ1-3	TGTGCCAGCAGCTTGGAAGGGGTTACAGGAAACACCATATATTTT	CASSLEGVTGNTIYF
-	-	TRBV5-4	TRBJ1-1	TGTGCCAGCAGCCTGGAAGGGAGGGGAACGGACACTGAAGCTTTCTTT	CASSLEGRGTDTEAFF
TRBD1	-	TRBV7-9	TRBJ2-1	TGTGCCAGCAGCTTAGACAGGGGATCCTACAATGAGCAGTTCTTC	CASSLDRGSYNEQFF
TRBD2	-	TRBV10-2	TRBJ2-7	TGCGCCAGCAGTGAGACTAGCGGAGCCGCCTACGAGCAGTACTTC	CASSETSGAAYEQYF
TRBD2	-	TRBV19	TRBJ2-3	TGTGCCAGTAGGCAGAGCGGGGGTACGCAGTATTTT	CASRQSGGTQYF
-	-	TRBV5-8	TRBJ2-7	TGTGCCAGCAGGTTGGTGGGACTCTACGAGCAGTACTTC	CASRLVGLYEQYF
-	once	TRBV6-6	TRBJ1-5	TGTGCCAGCAGTTACTCGACGGGAATGGGCAATCAGCCCCAGCATTTT	CASSYSTGMGNQPQHF
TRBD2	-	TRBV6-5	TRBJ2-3	TGTGCCAGCAGTACTAGCGCAGATACGCAGTATTTT	CASSTSADTQYF
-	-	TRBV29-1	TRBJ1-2	TGCAGCGTTGGGGAGGATACTTATGGCTACACCTTC	CSVGEDTYGYTF
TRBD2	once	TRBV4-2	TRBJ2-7	TGTGCCAGCAGCCAAGATACCATTCCTCGGACTAGCGGGGCCTCCTACGAGCAGTACTTC	CASSQDTIPRTSGASYEQYF
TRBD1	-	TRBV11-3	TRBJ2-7	TGTGCCAGCAGCTTAGGTCCAGGGGGCTCAGGGGAGCAGTACTTC	CASSLGPGGSGEQYF
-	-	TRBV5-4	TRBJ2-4	TGTGCCAGCAGCTCTGGGGGGGCCCGGGCCAAAAACATTCAGTACTTC	CASSSGGARAKNIQYF
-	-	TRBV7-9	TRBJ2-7	TGTGCCAGCAGCTTCACAGGCGGCTACGAGCAGTACTTC	CASSFTGGYEQYF
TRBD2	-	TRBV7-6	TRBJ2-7	TGTGCCAGCAGCCTCACTAGCGGGGGAACCTACGAGCAGTACTTC	CASSLTSGGTYEQYF
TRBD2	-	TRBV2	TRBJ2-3	TGTGCCAGCAGTGAGTTGGGCGGGGAGGGGTTCACAGATACGCAGTATTTT	CASSELGGEGFTDTQYF
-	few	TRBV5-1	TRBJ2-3	TGCGCCAGCAGCTTTGGTGGCGGCTCCACAGATACGCAGTATTTT	CASSFGGGSTDTQYF
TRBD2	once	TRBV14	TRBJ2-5	TGTGCCAGCAGCCACTCACCGGGACTAGCGGAGACCCAGTACTTC	CASSHSPGLAETQYF
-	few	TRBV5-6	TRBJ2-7	TGTGCCAGCAGCGAGGGACTCGCGAAGCGGTACGAGCAGTACTTC	CASSEGLAKRYEQYF
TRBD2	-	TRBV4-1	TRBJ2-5	TGCGCCAGCAGCCAAGGTCAGATTTTAGCGGGGGGTCAAGAGACCCAGTACTTC	CASSQGQILAGGQETQYF
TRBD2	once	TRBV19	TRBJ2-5	TGTGCCAGTAGTAATAGCGGGGGCCGGAAAGAGACCCAGTACTTC	CASSNSGGRKETQYF
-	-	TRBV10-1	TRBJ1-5	TGCGCCAGCTCCCTGGACAGTAATCAGCCCCAGCATTTT	CASSLDSNQPQHF
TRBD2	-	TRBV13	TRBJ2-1	TGTGCCAGTCGGACTAGCGGGATCGATGAGCAGTTCTTC	CASRTSGIDEQFF
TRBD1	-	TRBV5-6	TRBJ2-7	TGTGCCAGCAGCTCATACATGATTTTCAGGGGGCGTCCTTCCTACGAGCAGTACTTC	CASSSYMIFRGRPSYEQYF
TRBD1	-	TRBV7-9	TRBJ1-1	TGTTCCAGCAGCTGGGGACAGGGGGACACTGAAGCTTTCTTT	CSSSWGQGDTEAFF
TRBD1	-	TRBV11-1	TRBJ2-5	TGTGCCAGCAGCTCCTACAGGGGCCCGGAGACCCAGTACTTC	CASSSYRGPETQYF
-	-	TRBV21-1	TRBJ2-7	TGTGCCAGCAGCAAAAGCGGCAGCTCCTACGAGCAGTACTTC	CASSKSGSSYEQYF
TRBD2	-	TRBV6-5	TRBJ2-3	TGTGCCAGCAGTTACTCGGGGAGGGGCACAGATACGCAGTATTTT	CASSYSGRGTDTQYF
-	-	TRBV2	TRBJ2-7	TGTGCCAGCAGTGCGGGGTCCTCCTCCTACGAGCAGTACTTC	CASSAGSSSYEQYF
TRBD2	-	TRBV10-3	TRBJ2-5	TGTGCCATCAGTGACCCAGGGCTAGCGGGGGGCGAGACCCAGTACTTC	CAISDPGLAGGETQYF
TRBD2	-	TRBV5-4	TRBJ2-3	TGTGCCAGCAGCCCTGGTAGCGGGGGTAGCACAGATACGCAGTATTTT	CASSPGSGGSTDTQYF
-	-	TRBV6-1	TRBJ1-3	TGTGCCAGCAGTGAATCAGGCACTGGAAACACCATATATTTT	CASSESGTGNTIYF
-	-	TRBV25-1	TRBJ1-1	TGTGCCAGCATGGGGGGGCCGGGAGACACTGAAGCTTTCTTT	CASMGGPGDTEAFF
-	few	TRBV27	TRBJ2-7	TGTGCCAGCAGTTACGGGTTGGAGCAGTACTTC	CASSYGLEQYF
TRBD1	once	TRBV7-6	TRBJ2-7	TGTGCCAGCAGCCTTGGGACAGAGACCTACGAGCAGTACTTC	CASSLGTETYEQYF
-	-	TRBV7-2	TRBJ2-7	TGTGCCAGCAGCTTAGCTACAGGCACCTACGAGCAGTACTTC	CASSLATGTYEQYF
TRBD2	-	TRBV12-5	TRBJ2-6	TGTGCTAGTGGCCCTAGCGGGCAATCTGGGGCCAACGTCCTGACTTTC	CASGPSGQSGANVLTF
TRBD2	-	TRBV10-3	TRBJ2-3	TGTGCCATCAGTGAAAAATACACTAGCGAGAGCACAGATACGCAGTATTTT	CAISEKYTSESTDTQYF
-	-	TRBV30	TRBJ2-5	TGTGCCTGGAGAGTTTTGGCCAAAGAGACCCAGTACTTC	CAWRVLAKETQYF
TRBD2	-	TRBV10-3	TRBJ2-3	TGTGCCATCAGTGGGCGGGAGACGTCCACAGATACGCAGTATTTT	CAISGRETSTDTQYF
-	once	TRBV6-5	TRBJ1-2	TGTGCCAGCAGTTACAGGGGCCTAAACTATGGCTACACCTTC	CASSYRGLNYGYTF
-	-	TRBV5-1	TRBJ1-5	TGTGCCAGCAGCTCGCGCTATCAGCCCCAGCATTTT	CASSSRYQPQHF
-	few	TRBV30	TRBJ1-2	TGTGCCTGGAGTGTACAGACAGGCTATGGCTACACCTTC	CAWSVQTGYGYTF
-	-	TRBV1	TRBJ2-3	TGCACCAGCAGCCAAGGAGGAGCGGGAGTATGGTATTTT	CTSSQGGAGVWYF
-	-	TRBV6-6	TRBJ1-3	TGTGCCAGCAGGGGAGGCTCTGGAAACACCATATATTTT	CASRGGSGNTIYF
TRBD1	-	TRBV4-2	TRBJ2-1	TGTGCCAGCAGCCAAGGGTGGTGGGGACAGGGTTTGAATGAGCAGTTCTTC	CASSQGWWGQGLNEQFF
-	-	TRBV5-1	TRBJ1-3	TGCGCCAGCAGCTTGGTTTCAGGGTACTCTGGAAACACCATATATTTT	CASSLVSGYSGNTIYF
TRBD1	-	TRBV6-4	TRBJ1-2	TGTGCCAGCAGCGGACAGGGAATGGGTGGCTACACCTTC	CASSGQGMGGYTF
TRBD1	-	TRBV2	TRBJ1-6	TGTGCCAGCAGTGAAGAAGCAGGGGGCAATTCACCCCTCCACTTT	CASSEEAGGNSPLHF
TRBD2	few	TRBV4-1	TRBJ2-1	TGCGCCAGCAGCCCTACACAGCGGGATAGCTCCTACAATGAGCAGTTCTTC	CASSPTQRDSSYNEQFF
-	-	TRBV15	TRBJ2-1	TGTGCCACCAGCAGCAGTGGCGGGTCTTCATACAATGAGCAGTTCTTC	CATSSSGGSSYNEQFF
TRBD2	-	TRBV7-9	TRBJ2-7	TGTGCCAGCAGCTCGGGGGGTTCTAGCCTAGCCTCCTACGAGCAGTACTTC	CASSSGGSSLASYEQYF
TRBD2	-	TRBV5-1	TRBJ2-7	TGCGCCAGCAGCCACACTAGCGGGAGTTTCAACGAGCAGTACTTC	CASSHTSGSFNEQYF
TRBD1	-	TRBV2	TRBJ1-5	TGTGCCAGCAGCGACAGGGGCGGTCAGCCCCAGCATTTT	CASSDRGGQPQHF
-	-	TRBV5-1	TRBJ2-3	TGCGCCAGCAGCTTGCCGTTGGAGGGGGAGGGGGCAGATACGCAGTATTTT	CASSLPLEGEGADTQYF